The 26 T cell receptor beta chains presented below share a single source sample, sequenced in a study of siplizumab effects on memory and regulatory T cells. TCRdb's copy holds only in-frame clones and misses some; the assay was immunoSEQ multiplex PCR. The sample lists 90,000 to 150,000 clones, roughly 95% occurring once. Sequenced: non-Treg CD4+ T cells sorted from blood. Receptors originate from a human donor in good health.

The chain carries TRBV18 and TRBJ2-3; D possibly corresponds to TRBD1 (6 bases). Germline V gene lookup returns CDR1 KGHSH and CDR2 LQKENI. This CDR3 contains 16 residues. Trimming left V 0 bases short and J 1 base short, with 11 bases between. The CDR3 nucleotides are TGTGCCAGCTCACCACCGGCACAGGGAGGCACAGATACGCAGTATTTT. The encoded protein is CASSPPAQGGTDTQYF.

The chain couples TRBV27 to TRBJ1-1; possibly TRBD1 for D (5 bases). The CDR3 is 16 residues long. Trimming pared 4 bases from V and 0 bases from J, leaving 15 bases between. CDR1 MNHEY and CDR2 SMNVEV come from the germline V gene (reference sequence). The CDR3 spells CASSYRGTEMNTEAFF. For the CDR3, the DNA is TGTGCCAGCAGTTATCGGGGGACGGAAATGAACACTGAAGCTTTCTTT.

The genes are TRBV10-3 and TRBJ1-2; D is uncertain. CDR3 size: 14 residues. Germline V gene lookup returns CDR1 ENHRY and CDR2 SYGVKD. V shed 6 bases and J shed 4 bases, with 15 bases lying between them. The CDR3 loop reads CAIRDLDSGYGYTF. As DNA, the CDR3 is TGTGCCATCAGAGACCTGGATTCGGGCTATGGCTACACCTTC.

The chain carries TRBV7-9 and TRBJ2-7, with D hard to call. Trimming left V 3 bases short and J 2 bases short, with 11 bases between. Germline CDR1 SEHNR, CDR2 FQNEAQ (reference sequence). The CDR3 contains 14 residues. The CDR3 DNA is TGTGCCAGCAGCTTCAGTCCGGCAACCTACGAGCAGTACTTC. Translated, it gives CASSFSPATYEQYF.

This clone appeared a single time. This chain connects TRBV6-1 to TRBJ2-7, with 10 bases matching TRBD1. Trimming at V came to 7 bases and at J to 0 bases, leaving 6 bases not matched to a gene. The CDR3 has 15 amino acids. Germline V CDR1 and CDR2: MNHNS, SASEGT. The CDR3 is CASTSRDRGSYEQYF. CDR3 DNA: TGTGCCAGCACCAGCCGGGACAGGGGCTCCTACGAGCAGTACTTC.

CDR3 nucleotide sequence: TGTGCCAGCATAGGGGGTTACAGGGGCAACTACGAGCAGTACTTC. It yields the protein CASIGGYRGNYEQYF. The genes are TRBV28 and TRBJ2-7, with 7 positions matching TRBD1. This CDR3 region has 15 residues. CDR1 is MDHEN, CDR2 SYDVKM, per germline. V was pared by 7 bases and J by 3 bases, with 12 bases of the junction left unmatched.

The genes are TRBV9 and TRBJ1-4, with 7 bases lining up with TRBD1. CDR1 and CDR2 from the germline V gene are SGDLS and YYNGEE. V trimming: 0 bases; J trimming: 8 bases; junction bases outside the gene matches: 7. CDR3 size: 15 residues. CDR3 loop: CASSVGGTVGEKLFF. CDR3 sequence (DNA): TGTGCCAGCAGCGTAGGAGGGACAGTAGGCGAAAAACTGTTTTTT. Full variable domain (outside the CDR3, taken from reference TRBV9 and TRBJ1-4): DSGVTQTPKHLITATGQRVTLRCSPRSGDLSVYWYQQSLDQGLQFLIQYYNGEERAKGNILERFSAQQFPDLHSELNLSSLELGDSALYFCASSVGGTVGEKLFFGSGTQLSVL.

About this clone itself: This specimen includes other DNA sequences encoding the same CDR3. The chain uses TRBV18 and TRBJ2-7, with 8 bases matching TRBD1. Germline V gene data show CDR1 as KGHSH and CDR2 as LQKENI. V shed 3 bases and J 3 bases; nucleotides not matched to a gene: 1. This CDR3 has 13 residues. DNA of the CDR3: TGTGCCAGCTCACCGGGACAGGTCTACGAGCAGTACTTC. It specifies CASSPGQVYEQYF.

The chain has TRBV28 and TRBJ1-5, with 8 positions matching TRBD1. The germline gives CDR1 MDHEN, CDR2 SYDVKM. The V gene end was trimmed by 6 bases and the J gene end by 5 bases; junction bases not matched to a gene: 6. The CDR3 sequence is 14 residues long. CDR3 protein: CASSPGTGYQPQHF. CDR3 in DNA: TGTGCCAGCAGCCCTGGGACAGGATATCAGCCCCAGCATTTT. Filled out from reference TRBV28 and TRBJ1-5, the complete variable domain reads DVKVTQSSRYLVKRTGEKVFLECVQDMDHENMFWYRQDPGLGLRLIYFSYDVKMKEKGDIPEGYSVSREKKERFSLILESASTNQTSMYLCASSPGTGYQPQHFGDGTRLSIL.

This chain uses TRBV7-9 with TRBJ2-1; 9 bases map to TRBD2. The CDR3 totals 14 residues. Trimming at V came to 2 bases and at J to 9 bases, leaving 5 bases not matched to a gene. Germline V gene lookup returns CDR1 SEHNR and CDR2 FQNEAQ (reference sequence). DNA for the CDR3: TGTGCCAGCAGCTTAAAGACTAGCGGTCGTGAGCAGTTCTTC. Its protein is CASSLKTSGREQFF.

As DNA, the CDR3 is TGCAGCGTTGTGAAGGGGTTCTCTGGAAACACCATATATTTT. This encodes CSVVKGFSGNTIYF. The genes are TRBV29-1 and TRBJ1-3; maybe TRBD1 (5 bases). The CDR3 runs 14 residues. The ends were cut back, 4 bases at V and 0 bases at J, with 10 bases in the middle. The germline gives CDR1 SQVTM, CDR2 ANQGSEA.

CDR3 sequence: CASSLRETYLGTEAFF. The CDR3 coding sequence is TGTGCCAGCTCTCTCCGGGAAACCTATTTGGGCACTGAAGCTTTCTTT. This chain links TRBV18 with TRBJ1-1; D is ambiguous. The CDR3 has 16 residues. The germline CDR1 and CDR2 sequences are KGHSH and LQKENI. V lost 6 bases, J lost 4 bases, and 21 bases lay in between.

The V and J genes are TRBV29-1 and TRBJ1-2; 8 bases fit TRBD1. Germline V gives CDR1 SQVTM, CDR2 ANQGSEA. The CDR3 length is 15 residues. V shed 7 bases and J 5 bases; nucleotides not matched to a gene: 15. CDR3 residues: CSAPGTGTLGYGYTF. In nucleotides, the CDR3 is TGCAGCGCACCCGGGACAGGTACTCTCGGGTATGGCTACACCTTC.

J is TRBJ2-7 and V is TRBV28, with 7 bases matching TRBD2. CDR3 length: 16 residues. The V segment lost 2 bases and the J segment 2 bases; nucleotides outside the gene matches: 9. Germline lookup yields CDR1 MDHEN and CDR2 SYDVKM. The CDR3 sequence is CASSLPLGAGAYEQYF. In DNA, the CDR3 is TGTGCCAGCAGTTTACCCCTCGGGGCGGGGGCCTACGAGCAGTACTTC. The whole variable domain, filled in from reference TRBV28 and TRBJ2-7, reads DVKVTQSSRYLVKRTGEKVFLECVQDMDHENMFWYRQDPGLGLRLIYFSYDVKMKEKGDIPEGYSVSREKKERFSLILESASTNQTSMYLCASSLPLGAGAYEQYFGPGTRLTVT.

J is TRBJ1-6 and V is TRBV30; D possibly corresponds to TRBD1 (6 bases). V dropped 0 bases and J dropped 7 bases, with 10 bases sitting between them. There are 14 residues in the CDR3. Germline V gene lookup returns CDR1 GTSNPN and CDR2 SVGIG (reference sequence). CDR3 sequence reads: CAWSVPGTNSPLHF. The CDR3 DNA reads TGTGCCTGGAGTGTGCCAGGGACAAATTCACCCCTCCACTTT.

The chain carries TRBV7-9 and TRBJ1-3; D not certain. The CDR3 extends over 17 amino acids. CDR1 SEHNR and CDR2 FQNEAQ come from the germline V gene (reference sequence). V was cut by 2 bases and J by 2 bases, with 16 bases left in between. CDR3 DNA sequence: TGTGCCAGCAGCTTAATGTCCGGGGTACGTGCTGGAAACACCATATATTTT. Translation gives CASSLMSGVRAGNTIYF. The full variable domain, completed using reference TRBV7-9 and TRBJ1-3, is DTGVSQNPRHKITKRGQNVTFRCDPISEHNRLYWYRQTLGQGPEFLTYFQNEAQLEKSRLLSDRFSAERPKGSFSTLEIQRTEQGDSAMYLCASSLMSGVRAGNTIYFGEGSWLTVV.

There are a few counts of this clone. The rearrangement links TRBV21-1 to TRBJ2-7; the table's D gene call, TRBD1, was not cross checked with the DNA. TRBV21-1 is flagged as a pseudogene. The CDR3 totals 17 residues. The CDR3 nucleotides are TGTGCCAGCAGCAAAGGTAGGGGCGAAGGGAACTCCTACGAGCAGTACTTC. Its protein is CASSKGRGEGNSYEQYF.

CDR3 coding DNA: TGTGCCAGCAGTTATGGGGGGTCGACAGATACGCAGTATTTT. It translates to CASSYGGSTDTQYF. This chain links TRBV6-6 with TRBJ2-3; D possibly corresponds to TRBD2 (6 bases). V lost 3 bases, J lost 3 bases, and 10 bases lay in between. The CDR3 extends over 14 amino acids. Germline CDR1 and CDR2: MNHNY and SVGAGI (reference sequence).

The rearrangement joins TRBV2 to TRBJ2-3; TRBD2 aligns across 15 bases. The V segment lost 5 bases and the J segment 5 bases; nucleotides outside the gene matches: 5. Per the germline V gene, CDR1 is SNHLY and CDR2 is FYNNEI. The CDR3 has 16 residues. The DNA for the CDR3 is TGTGCCAGCAGTTCCGGACTAGCGGGGGGGCTAGATACGCAGTATTTT. This sequence encodes CASSSGLAGGLDTQYF.

The J gene is TRBJ2-2, the V gene TRBV19; TRBD1 might be the D (6 bases). V lost 3 bases to trimming and J lost 7 bases, with 18 bases between them. The CDR3 is 16 residues long. Germline assignment: CDR1 LNHDA and CDR2 SQIVND (reference sequence). Written as DNA, the CDR3 is TGTGCCAGTAGTATGTCCGCTTCCACAGGGAACGGGGAGCTGTTTTTT. Translated, it gives CASSMSASTGNGELFF.

V is TRBV19 and J is TRBJ1-1; tentatively, D is TRBD1 (6 bases). CDR1 is LNHDA and CDR2 is SQIVND in the germline V gene (reference sequence). The CDR3 has 13 amino acids. V shed 10 bases and J shed 0 bases, with 12 bases lying between them. The DNA of the CDR3 is TGTGCCACGACAGACAGGTTGAACACTGAAGCTTTCTTT. This encodes CATTDRLNTEAFF.

The chain combines TRBV10-2 with TRBJ2-2; 7 nucleotides line up with TRBD1. The germline V gene encodes CDR1 WSHSY and CDR2 SAAADI. V was pared by 6 bases and J by 4 bases, with 5 bases of the junction left unmatched. CDR3 length: 14 amino acids. The CDR3 is CASRPTGFTGELFF. The CDR3 region has the DNA TGCGCCAGCAGACCGACAGGGTTCACCGGGGAGCTGTTTTTT.

The chain combines TRBV29-1 with TRBJ1-3, with 7 bases aligning to TRBD1. Germline-derived CDR1 and CDR2 are SQVTM and ANQGSEA. This CDR3 contains 13 residues. Unmatched junction bases numbered 5, after V lost 7 bases and J lost 2 bases. The CDR3 reads CSAVTGPGNTIYF. CDR3 DNA: TGCAGCGCCGTGACAGGGCCTGGAAACACCATATATTTT.

The CDR3, as DNA: TGTGCCAGCTCACCGGACAGGGGGCTCGCGAACACCGGGGAGCTGTTTTTT. Protein sequence: CASSPDRGLANTGELFF. This chain connects TRBV18 to TRBJ2-2; 11 nucleotides match TRBD1. The CDR3 extends over 17 amino acids. Germline CDR1 KGHSH, CDR2 LQKENI. The trim removed 3 bases at V and 0 bases at J, leaving 3 bases unmatched.

The J gene is TRBJ1-2, the V gene TRBV27, with no clear D. Trimming left V 2 bases short and J 7 bases short, with 2 bases between. CDR3 length equals 10 residues. Germline CDR1 reads MNHEY; CDR2 reads SMNVEV (reference sequence). The CDR3, as DNA: TGTGCCAGCAGTTTAAGTGGCTACACCTTC. Its protein is CASSLSGYTF.

The chain links TRBV5-4 to TRBJ2-1; 7 bases line up with TRBD1. Germline assignment: CDR1 SGHNT and CDR2 YYREEE (reference sequence). This CDR3 has 15 residues. Unmatched junction bases numbered 10, after V lost 0 bases and J lost 10 bases. In DNA form, the CDR3 reads TGTGCCAGCAGCTTGGATTCGGCAGGCAGGGGGGAGCAGTTCTTC. It codes for CASSLDSAGRGEQFF.